Below are 24 T cell receptor beta chains sequenced from a single sample in a study of blood T cell repertoires in COVID-19. TCRdb keeps only in-frame clones here, not all; method: immunoSEQ multiplex PCR. The repertoire holds 150,000 or so clones, with approximately 90% as singletons. The sample was peripheral blood. The receptors come from a man between 18 and 35 years old with COVID-19, enrolled during active disease.

This clone was recorded only once. The rearrangement links TRBV29-1 to TRBJ2-1, with TRBD2 matching over 10 bases. V was clipped by 7 bases and J by 8 bases; unmatched bases: 5. The germline V gene encodes CDR1 SQVTM and CDR2 ANQGSEA. This CDR3 comprises 12 residues. The CDR3 region has the DNA TGCAGCGCCGCTAGCGGGAGCGATGAGCAGTTCTTC. Protein: CSAASGSDEQFF.

The sample holds one count of this clone. This sequence joins TRBV29-1 and TRBJ2-1; tentatively, D is TRBD2 (5 bases). V was shortened by 4 bases and J by 8 bases, with 6 bases between the two germline ends. This CDR3 comprises 10 residues. The germline CDR1 and CDR2 sequences are SQVTM and ANQGSEA. The CDR3 nucleotides read TGCAGCGTTGTTAGCGATGAGCAGTTCTTC. Amino acid sequence: CSVVSDEQFF.

V gene TRBV13 combines with J gene TRBJ2-3; no reliable D call. CDR3 size: 15 residues. V dropped 0 bases and J dropped 1 base, with 8 bases sitting between them. Per the germline V gene, CDR1 is PRHDT and CDR2 is FYEKMQ (reference sequence). CDR3 loop: CASSLGGEGTDTQYF. Written as DNA, the CDR3 is TGTGCCAGCAGCTTAGGCGGAGAAGGCACAGATACGCAGTATTTT. Complete variable domain (other parts from reference TRBV13 and TRBJ2-3): AAGVIQSPRHLIKEKRETATLKCYPIPRHDTVYWYQQGPGQDPQFLISFYEKMQSDKGSIPDRFSAQQFSDYHSELNMSSLELGDSALYFCASSLGGEGTDTQYFGPGTRLTVL.

For the CDR3, the DNA is TGCGCCAGCAGCCAAGAAGCTAGCGGCACAGATACGCAGTATTTT. It yields the protein CASSQEASGTDTQYF. This chain uses TRBV4-3 with TRBJ2-3; D might be TRBD2 (6 bases). The CDR3 has 15 residues. The germline CDR1 and CDR2 sequences are LGHNA and YSLEER. Trimming removed 0 bases at V and 1 base at J, with 8 bases between.

The CDR3 sequence is CASSPRAGEVNEQFF. CDR3 DNA: TGTGCCAGCAGCCCCCGAGCGGGAGAGGTGAATGAGCAGTTCTTC. V gene TRBV6-5 combines with J gene TRBJ2-1, with 8 bases that match TRBD2. CDR3 size: 15 residues. Per germline, CDR1 MNHEY and CDR2 SVGAGI. V gave up 6 bases and J gave up 7 bases; unmatched junction bases: 11.

V usage is TRBV18 and J usage is TRBJ2-1; TRBD1 aligns across 10 bases. CDR1 is KGHSH and CDR2 is LQKENI in the germline V gene. CDR3 length equals 15 residues. Trimming at V came to 3 bases and at J to 7 bases, leaving 6 bases not matched to a gene. The CDR3, as DNA: TGTGCCAGCTCACCGGGACAGGGGATGTGGAATGAGCAGTTCTTC. This encodes CASSPGQGMWNEQFF.

V is TRBV28 and J is TRBJ2-3; 13 nucleotides agree with TRBD2. V lost 5 bases, J lost 2 bases, and 10 bases stayed unmatched. CDR1 is MDHEN and CDR2 is SYDVKM in the germline V gene. CDR3 length equals 18 residues. The CDR3 DNA sequence: TGTGCCAGCAGTACTCGACTAGCGGGAGGCTCCGCCACAGATACGCAGTATTTT. Its translation: CASSTRLAGGSATDTQYF.

The V gene is TRBV5-4, the J gene TRBJ2-2, with a tentative D call TRBD1 (5 bases). V lost 5 bases and J lost 6, with 8 bases in between. Per the germline V gene, CDR1 is SGHNT and CDR2 is YYREEE (reference sequence). The CDR3 runs to 12 residues. CDR3 nucleotides: TGTGCCAGCAGGCAGGGTTCCGGGGAGCTGTTTTTT. Translation gives CASRQGSGELFF.

The chain uses TRBV30 and TRBJ1-2; no clear D gene. With 2 bases removed from V and 3 bases from J, the gap between germline ends came to 10 bases. Germline V gene sequence: CDR1 GTSNPN, CDR2 SVGIG (reference sequence). The length of the CDR3 is 13 residues. CDR3 nucleotide sequence: TGTGCCTGGAGTCCCCGACAACACTATGGCTACACCTTC. Translated: CAWSPRQHYGYTF.

This clone was seen only a few times. The chain is built from TRBV4-1 and TRBJ1-2, with 7 positions matching TRBD1. CDR3 length: 14 amino acids. With V trimmed by 1 base and J by 8 bases, 7 bases remained unmatched. CDR1 and CDR2 (germline): MGHRA, YSYEKL. CDR3 bases: TGCGCCAGCAGCCAAGTAACAGGGGCGGGGGGCTACACCTTC. Protein sequence: CASSQVTGAGGYTF.

The chain has TRBV30 and TRBJ2-1, with D uncertain. Trimming stripped 2 bases from V and 4 bases from J, with 6 bases between. CDR3 length: 12 residues. The germline V gene encodes CDR1 GTSNPN and CDR2 SVGIG (reference sequence). CDR3 amino acids: CAWSRVYNEQFF. CDR3 sequence (DNA): TGTGCCTGGAGTCGGGTATACAATGAGCAGTTCTTC.

The chain employs TRBV7-2 and TRBJ1-1; a weak D match, TRBD1 (5 bases). CDR1 is SGHTA and CDR2 is FQGNSA in the germline V gene. The CDR3 spans 15 residues. V lost 0 bases and J 5 bases, leaving 13 bases between the germline ends. DNA for the CDR3: TGTGCCAGCAGCTTAGCCCTGGGGGGAGGGACTGAAGCTTTCTTT. Protein sequence: CASSLALGGGTEAFF. The whole variable domain, remainder taken from reference TRBV7-2 and TRBJ1-1, is GAGVSQSPSNKVTEKGKDVELRCDPISGHTALYWYRQSLGQGLEFLIYFQGNSAPDKSGLPSDRFSAERTGGSVSTLTIQRTQQEDSAVYLCASSLALGGGTEAFFGQGTRLTVV.

This chain uses TRBV27 with TRBJ2-5; D is ambiguous. Germline loops: CDR1 MNHEY, CDR2 SMNVEV (reference sequence). This CDR3 spans 13 amino acids. V dropped 1 base and J dropped 4 bases, with 7 bases sitting between them. The CDR3 sequence: CASSLYGGETQYF. CDR3 bases: TGTGCCAGCAGTTTATACGGTGGAGAGACCCAGTACTTC.

The chain couples TRBV4-3 to TRBJ2-5; 10 positions match TRBD2. CDR1 LGHNA and CDR2 YSLEER come from the germline V gene. Trimming cost V 4 bases and J 3 bases; bases outside gene matches: 2. This CDR3 is built from 14 residues. The CDR3 spells CASSLGLAEETQYF. In DNA, the CDR3 is TGCGCCAGCAGCCTAGGACTAGCGGAAGAGACCCAGTACTTC.

This clone was recorded once. The V gene is TRBV4-1, the J gene TRBJ2-5; 12 bases align to TRBD2. Germline values: CDR1 MGHRA, CDR2 YSYEKL. The J segment lost 0 bases and the V segment lost 4 bases, leaving 9 bases of the junction unmatched. The CDR3 sequence is 18 residues long. The CDR3 region is CASSRGLAGPWYQETQYF. The DNA for the CDR3 is TGCGCCAGCAGCCGGGGACTAGCGGGCCCTTGGTACCAAGAGACCCAGTACTTC.

The V gene is TRBV29-1, the J gene TRBJ2-7; TRBD2 matches at 8 bases. The CDR3 has 12 residues. In germline, CDR1 is SQVTM, CDR2 ANQGSEA. The trim removed 4 bases at V and 6 bases at J, leaving 5 bases unmatched. The CDR3 DNA sequence: TGCAGCGTTGGGACTAGCCGGGTCGAGCAGTACTTC. Its protein is CSVGTSRVEQYF.

This chain uses TRBV29-1 with TRBJ2-3; TRBD2 matches 12 bases. There are 16 residues in the CDR3. Germline V gene sequence: CDR1 SQVTM, CDR2 ANQGSEA. The trim removed 7 bases at V and 0 bases at J, leaving 8 bases unmatched. The CDR3 DNA reads TGCAGCGGGGGACTAGCGGGCCTTACTAGCACAGATACGCAGTATTTT. Its protein product is CSGGLAGLTSTDTQYF.

The V and J genes are TRBV29-1 and TRBJ1-1; tentative D call: TRBD1 (5 bases). The CDR3 runs 14 residues. V lost 3 bases, J lost 3 bases, and 14 bases lay in between. Germline CDR1 reads SQVTM; CDR2 reads ANQGSEA. This CDR3 is CSVEGEVADTEAFF. The CDR3 coding sequence is TGCAGCGTTGAGGGGGAGGTGGCGGACACTGAAGCTTTCTTT. The full variable domain, its missing parts supplied by reference TRBV29-1 and TRBJ1-1, is SAVISQKPSRDICQRGTSLTIQCQVDSQVTMMFWYRQQPGQSLTLIATANQGSEATYESGFVIDKFPISRPNLTFSTLTVSNMSPEDSSIYLCSVEGEVADTEAFFGQGTRLTVV.

The chain combines TRBV6-5 with TRBJ1-2, with D perhaps matching TRBD1 (5 bases). Germline loops: CDR1 MNHEY, CDR2 SVGAGI. The CDR3 extends over 14 amino acids. V dropped 11 bases and J dropped 0 bases, with 16 bases sitting between them. The CDR3 bases are TGTGCCTCAAAGTGGGCGGGGGCTAACTATGGCTACACCTTC. Encoded protein: CASKWAGANYGYTF.

This clone was seen only once. The V gene is TRBV27, the J gene TRBJ1-1; 8 bases agree with TRBD1. There are 12 residues in the CDR3. Germline CDR1 and CDR2: MNHEY and SMNVEV (reference sequence). V lost 5 bases and J lost 11; bases outside the gene matches: 7. The CDR3 sequence is CASSPRQGRAFF. CDR3 in DNA: TGTGCCAGCAGTCCGCGACAGGGGCGTGCTTTCTTT.

This chain connects TRBV19 to TRBJ2-5; the D is unclear. V was clipped by 5 bases and J by 4 bases, with 14 bases between them. The CDR3 has 14 residues. Germline V gene lookup returns CDR1 LNHDA and CDR2 SQIVND (reference sequence). Here the CDR3 DNA reads TGTGCCAGTAGTCCCCGAAGAGGTTCAGAGACCCAGTACTTC. Translation: CASSPRRGSETQYF.

The genes are TRBV19 and TRBJ1-6; no definite D call. The CDR3 loop spans 13 amino acids. Germline values: CDR1 LNHDA, CDR2 SQIVND (reference sequence). Deletions cut 6 bases from V and 8 bases from J, with 11 bases between. In DNA, the CDR3 is TGTGCCAGTAGGATGGCAGAAGATTCACCCCTCCACTTT. Its protein is CASRMAEDSPLHF. The full variable domain, completed using reference TRBV19 and TRBJ1-6, is DGGITQSPKYLFRKEGQNVTLSCEQNLNHDAMYWYRQDPGQGLRLIYYSQIVNDFQKGDIAEGYSVSREKKESFPLTVTSAQKNPTAFYLCASRMAEDSPLHFGNGTRLTVT.

The chain is built from TRBV7-3 and TRBJ2-2, with a tentative D call TRBD2 (7 bases). Germline V lookup: CDR1 SGHTA, CDR2 FQGTGA. CDR3 size: 17 residues. Trimming pared 4 bases from V and 6 bases from J, leaving 21 bases between. The CDR3 region has the DNA TGTGCCAGCAGCTACCGCGGGGGCCCCCAACAGGCCGGGGAGCTGTTTTTT. Translating gives CASSYRGGPQQAGELFF.

A remark on this clone: A read error may account for a junction end that differs from germline. The J gene is TRBJ1-4, the V gene TRBV4-1; no clear D. Looked up from germline, CDR1 is MGHRA and CDR2 is YSYEKL. The CDR3 runs to 14 residues. This chain's CDR3 is CASSQEILLEKLLF. The CDR3 region has the DNA TGCGCCAGCAGCCAAGAAATCCTGCTTGAAAAACTGCTTTTT.